These 21 T cell receptor beta chains came from one sample sequenced in a study of regulatory T cells in long-lasting Graves disease. The time point: newly diagnosed GD, antithyroid drugs for less than 3 months. The TCR library was made from RNA that had been extracted from PBMCs in TRIzol. TCR beta libraries were built with iRepertoire HTBI primers and Arm-PCR of CDR3 regions. In TCRdb, the multiplex PCR reads were re-called with MiXCR into one record per CDR3 protein. This table holds roughly 500,000 distinct CDR3 sequences, around 13% found once. This same sample was also taken into another study, of T cells in Graves' hyperthyroidism and ophthalmopathy.

The source was peripheral blood mononuclear cells (PBMCs), collected at new diagnosis, from a patient treated with antithyroid drugs. These receptor sequences come from a woman aged 30 to 39 with Graves disease.

J is TRBJ1-5 and V is TRBV20-1; 8 bases fit TRBD1. Germline CDR1 reads DFQATT; CDR2 reads SNEGSKA (reference sequence). The CDR3 extends over 12 amino acids. With V trimmed by 7 bases and J by 2 bases, 1 base remained unmatched. The CDR3 region has the DNA TGCAGTGGGGGACAGGGCAATCAGCCCCAGCATTTT. Amino acid sequence: CSGGQGNQPQHF.

This clonotype was seen many times. The V gene is TRBV18, the J gene TRBJ2-7, with D maybe TRBD1 (5 bases). From germline, CDR1 is KGHSH and CDR2 LQKENI. The CDR3 sequence is 13 residues long. V lost 5 bases, J lost 2 bases, and 10 bases lay in between. The CDR3 loop reads CASSADRTYEQYF. The CDR3 DNA reads TGTGCCAGCTCAGCCGACAGAACCTACGAGCAGTACTTC. Based on the CDR3 plus reference TRBV18 and TRBJ2-7, the full variable domain is NAGVMQNPRHLVRRRGQEARLRCSPMKGHSHVYWYRQLPEEGLKFMVYLQKENIIDESGMPKERFSAEFPKEGPSILRIQQVVRGDSAAYFCASSADRTYEQYFGPGTRLTVT.

V is TRBV29-1 and J is TRBJ2-7; D might be TRBD2 (5 bases). Deletions cut 5 bases from V and 2 bases from J, with 13 bases between. This CDR3 is 13 amino acids long. Looked up from germline, CDR1 is SQVTM and CDR2 is ANQGSEA. The CDR3 reads CSVFKDSPYEQYF. The CDR3 coding sequence is TGCAGCGTTTTTAAGGACTCCCCCTACGAGCAGTACTTC.

This clonotype was recorded at least ten times. The CDR3 here is CASSYLRDNEQFF. The CDR3 region has the DNA TGTGCCAGCAGTTATCTGCGGGACAATGAGCAGTTCTTC. This chain links TRBV6-2 or TRBV6-3 with TRBJ2-1, with TRBD2 as a possible D gene (5 bases). CDR3 size: 13 residues. Germline loops: CDR1 MNHEY, CDR2 SVGEGT. V shed 3 bases and J shed 5 bases, with 8 bases lying between them.

In its sample, this clonotype was seen many times. The CDR3 region is CASSQGHGTYYEQYF. DNA of the CDR3: TGTGCCAGCAGCCAAGGCCACGGAACCTACTACGAGCAGTACTTC. The chain carries TRBV14 and TRBJ2-7; D ambiguous. The CDR3 runs 15 residues. V was trimmed by 1 base and J by 3 bases, leaving 13 bases between them. Per the germline V gene, CDR1 is SGHDN and CDR2 is FVKESK.

The chain recombines TRBV28 with TRBJ1-5, with D maybe TRBD1 (6 bases). The CDR3 contains 16 residues. Trimming stripped 7 bases from V and 0 bases from J, with 16 bases between. CDR1 is MDHEN, CDR2 SYDVKM, per germline. CDR3 coding DNA: TGTGCCAGCACCAAATGGTCAGGGGATAGCAATCAGCCCCAGCATTTT. Translation gives CASTKWSGDSNQPQHF.

In its sample, this clonotype was seen many times. The gene calls are TRBV28 and TRBJ2-5, with 9 bases identical to TRBD1. The germline V gene encodes CDR1 MDHEN and CDR2 SYDVKM. The CDR3 consists of 15 residues. The V segment lost 7 bases and the J segment 0 bases; nucleotides outside the gene matches: 6. CDR3 nucleotides: TGTGCCAGCATCCGACAGGGGGTCCACCAAGAGACCCAGTACTTC. Protein product: CASIRQGVHQETQYF.

The chain has TRBV3-1 and TRBJ1-1, with 9 bases that match TRBD1. This CDR3 is 13 amino acids long. V shed 6 bases and J 14 bases; nucleotides not matched to a gene: 13. Germline V gives CDR1 LGHDT, CDR2 YNNKEL (reference sequence). The CDR3 region is CASSLTGGARLFF. As DNA, the CDR3 is TGTGCCAGCAGTCTAACAGGGGGCGCAAGGTTATTCTTT.

This clonotype was detected ten times or more. The chain recombines TRBV2 with TRBJ2-2; the D is unclear. The V and J ends lost 6 bases and 6 bases respectively, with 11 bases between them. CDR3 length: 13 amino acids. Germline V CDR1 and CDR2: SNHLY, FYNNEI. Here the CDR3 DNA reads TGTGCCAGCAGCCGCGATAGACCCGGGGAGCTGTTTTTT. Protein: CASSRDRPGELFF.

Worth noting for this clonotype: A much larger clone lies a single base off, so this may be a read error. The chain employs TRBV29-1 and TRBJ1-4; D is perhaps TRBD1 (6 bases). The CDR3 is 14 residues long. The germline V gene encodes CDR1 SQVTM and CDR2 ANQGSEA. Trimming shortened V by 6 bases and J by 3 bases, and 14 bases separated the two germline ends. The DNA of the CDR3 is TGCAGCGTGGTACAGGGAGTAGCTAATGAAAAACTGTTTTTT. Encoded protein: CSVVQGVANEKLFF.

In its sample, this clonotype was seen many times. The chain is built from TRBV18 and TRBJ2-1; D possibly corresponds to TRBD2 (6 bases). V lost 0 bases to trimming and J lost 0 bases, with 12 bases between them. From germline, CDR1 is KGHSH and CDR2 LQKENI. The CDR3 contains 17 residues. The CDR3 DNA is TGTGCCAGCTCACCACCGTATGCGGGGAGCTCCTACAATGAGCAGTTCTTC. Translation gives CASSPPYAGSSYNEQFF.

The chain links TRBV11-2 to TRBJ2-3, with D unclear. The germline CDR1 and CDR2 sequences are SGHAT and FQNNGV. This CDR3 has 12 amino acids. Trimming shortened V by 5 bases and J by 7 bases, and 10 bases separated the two germline ends. CDR3 nucleotide sequence: TGTGCCAGCAGCAAAGAAGCGAATACGCAGTATTTT. Translation gives CASSKEANTQYF.

The rearrangement links TRBV15 to TRBJ2-6, with D perhaps matching TRBD2 (6 bases). Trimming stripped 5 bases from V and 0 bases from J, with 14 bases between. The CDR3 contains 17 residues. Germline V gene lookup returns CDR1 LNHNV and CDR2 YYDKDF (reference sequence). The CDR3 DNA reads TGTGCCACCAGCGGGGGGTCACCCAGCTCTGGGGCCAACGTCCTGACTTTC. This translates into CATSGGSPSSGANVLTF.

This clonotype was counted ten times or more. The rearrangement uses TRBV2 and TRBJ1-1; no firm D call. The CDR3 is 13 residues long. In germline, CDR1 is SNHLY, CDR2 FYNNEI. Between the trimmed V and J ends, which lost 1 base and 3 bases, there was a span of 6 bases. The DNA for the CDR3 is TGTGCCAGCAGTGAAGAAGCGGACACTGAAGCTTTCTTT. Translating it yields CASSEEADTEAFF.

This clonotype was counted at least ten times. The rearrangement uses TRBV6-2 or TRBV6-3 and TRBJ1-4; unclear D gene. Germline-derived CDR1 and CDR2 are MNHEY and SVGEGT. CDR3 size: 15 residues. V dropped 2 bases and J dropped 0 bases, with 7 bases sitting between them. This chain's CDR3 is CASSYRVTTNEKLFF. The CDR3 DNA is TGTGCCAGCAGTTACAGGGTAACAACTAATGAAAAACTGTTTTTT.

This clonotype appeared a few times. This chain joins TRBV9 and TRBJ2-3; no clear D. V lost 3 bases and J 3 bases, leaving 11 bases between the germline ends. CDR3 length equals 14 residues. From germline, CDR1 is SGDLS and CDR2 YYNGEE. The CDR3 sequence: CASSAKAWTDTQYF. Here the CDR3 DNA reads TGTGCCAGCAGCGCGAAGGCGTGGACAGATACGCAGTATTTT.

The sample holds many counts of this clonotype. V gene TRBV18 combines with J gene TRBJ1-5, with 10 bases identical to TRBD1. V lost 6 bases to trimming and J lost 6 bases; unmatched junction nucleotides: 8. CDR1 KGHSH and CDR2 LQKENI come from the germline V gene. The CDR3 spans 15 residues. This chain's CDR3 is CASSRGGTGAQPQHF. CDR3 sequence (DNA): TGTGCCAGCTCCAGAGGAGGGACAGGGGCTCAGCCCCAGCATTTT.

The chain links TRBV20-1 to TRBJ2-1; 9 nucleotides agree with TRBD2. Germline V gives CDR1 DFQATT, CDR2 SNEGSKA (reference sequence). This CDR3 is built from 17 residues. V trimming: 5 bases; J trimming: 9 bases; junction bases outside the gene matches: 20. Here the CDR3 DNA reads TGCAGTGCTGTGGGCGGGAGGGGGCGGCTAGCGGGATTTGAGCAGTTCTTC. Amino acid sequence: CSAVGGRGRLAGFEQFF.

This clonotype was seen many times. The chain has TRBV29-1 and TRBJ1-2, with D perhaps TRBD1 (5 bases). Germline V lookup: CDR1 SQVTM, CDR2 ANQGSEA. The CDR3 has 15 residues. V was cut by 2 bases and J by 2 bases, with 15 bases left in between. The CDR3 spells CSVETPGFLNYGYTF. For the CDR3, the DNA is TGCAGCGTTGAAACCCCAGGGTTTTTGAACTATGGCTACACCTTC.

This clonotype has more than one count but fewer than ten. The chain couples TRBV7-6 to TRBJ2-3, with TRBD2 identical over 9 bases. J lost 5 bases, V lost 5 bases, and 11 bases had no gene match. The germline gives CDR1 SGHVS, CDR2 FNYEAQ. This CDR3 comprises 16 residues. The CDR3 region is CASSGLNSGSQDTQYF. Written as DNA, the CDR3 is TGTGCCAGCAGCGGTCTAAATAGCGGGAGTCAAGATACGCAGTATTTT.

In its sample, this clonotype was seen a few times. The rearrangement links TRBV12-3 or TRBV12-4 to TRBJ1-5, with D unresolved. This CDR3 is 14 amino acids long. Trimming took 5 bases from V and 2 from J, leaving 10 bases between them. CDR3 sequence (DNA): TGTGCCAGCAGTCAAATGTTGGGCAATCAGCCCCAGCATTTT. It specifies CASSQMLGNQPQHF.